This T cell receptor (beta chain) was retrieved from a study of shared clonotypes between healthy human individuals. Across the study: Researchers drew samples from two women and three men aged 18 to 49.

As regards this clone: What it recognizes is unknown.

Study-wide results and caveats: A handful of donors shared 4.5% to 6.5% of their naive CD4 clonotypes.

Using immunoSEQ multiplex PCR, the repertoire was profiled, and TCRdb retains in-frame clones only, with some absent. The sample consists of about 1 million clones, 75% of them appearing once. The CDR3 has 16 residues. All donors were healthy HIV-negative adults lacking recent acute infections or vaccinations. All participating donors were Caucasian adults from Nashville, Tennessee. The sequenced sample consisted of memory CD4+ T cells sorted from blood. Noted subset: CD45RA-negative fraction. The J gene is TRBJ2-1, the V gene TRBV21-1. TRBV21-1 is a recognized pseudogene. The receptor was isolated from a young man in good health. Here the CDR3 DNA reads TGTGCCAGCAGCAAAGCGCTTCAAGACCGAGGGGATGAGCAGTTCTTC. Protein sequence: CASSKALQDRGDEQFF.